This TCR beta chain was profiled in a study of blood T cell repertoires in COVID-19. About the research overall: The United States, Italy and Spain supplied acute and convalescent COVID-19 samples. T cells, B-cell-depleted T cells, or PBMCs provided the cDNA or gDNA that served as material.

This CDR3 comprises 14 residues. Germline CDR1 LNHDA, CDR2 SQIVND (reference sequence). V gave up 5 bases and J gave up 10 bases; unmatched junction bases: 10. Generated by immunoSEQ multiplex PCR, the TCRdb table keeps only in-frame clones and is missing some. The table includes approximately 300,000 clones, 65% to 90% detected once. Cohort assignment relied on participant-reported clinical history. Among Cohort 3 donors, those recovered had two negative PCRs, clearance, or symptom resolution. The sequence was collected from a woman under 30 who had recovered from COVID-19. The sample comprised PBMCs or T cells enriched from blood (not recorded which). V usage is TRBV19 and J usage is TRBJ1-5; 8 bases align to TRBD1. This CDR3 is CASSQTGTGIPQHF. CDR3 DNA: TGTGCCAGTAGTCAAACCGGGACAGGCATCCCCCAGCATTTT.